This TCR beta chain was found in a study of T cell changes during pregnancy in multiple sclerosis. CDR3 length: 19 amino acids. The junction had 22 bases not matched to a gene; V was cut back by 5 bases and J by 6 bases. From germline, CDR1 is SGHVS and CDR2 FQNEAQ. TCRdb's table, derived via immunoSEQ multiplex PCR, lists solely in-frame clones and lacks some. The repertoire holds roughly 75,000 clones, with about 92% as singletons. The material was peripheral blood, obtained after pregnancy. The clonotype originates from a female donor in good health, enrolled as a control in a pregnancy study. This chain uses TRBV7-8 with TRBJ2-3; TRBD2 matches 8 bases. Written as DNA, the CDR3 is TGTGCCAGCAGCCCCCGCCGTATGGCGGGAGGAGGAGGGCAGGATACGCAGTATTTT. This gives the protein CASSPRRMAGGGGQDTQYF.